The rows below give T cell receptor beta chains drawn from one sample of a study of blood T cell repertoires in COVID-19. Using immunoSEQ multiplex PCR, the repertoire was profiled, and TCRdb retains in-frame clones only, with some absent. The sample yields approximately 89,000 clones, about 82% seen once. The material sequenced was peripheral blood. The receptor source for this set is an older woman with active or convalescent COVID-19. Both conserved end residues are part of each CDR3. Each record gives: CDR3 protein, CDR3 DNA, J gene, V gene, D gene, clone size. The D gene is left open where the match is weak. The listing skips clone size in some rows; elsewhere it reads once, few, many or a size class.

CDR3aa: CASSEVTGGGGTQYF; CDR3nt: TGCGCCAGCAGCGAGGTGACAGGGGGAGGAGGTACGCAGTATTTT; j_gene: TRBJ2-3; v_gene: TRBV10-2; d_gene: TRBD1; abundance: once
CDR3aa: CASSDRSYGYTF; CDR3nt: TGTGCCAGCAGCGACAGGTCATATGGCTACACCTTC; j_gene: TRBJ1-2; v_gene: TRBV11-2; d_gene: .; abundance: .
CDR3aa: CASSDSDRGGKAFF; CDR3nt: TGTGCCAGCAGTGACTCCGACAGGGGGGGAAAAGCTTTCTTT; j_gene: TRBJ1-1; v_gene: TRBV6-4; d_gene: TRBD1; abundance: .
CDR3aa: CASSLTTSGAYNEQFF; CDR3nt: TGCGCCAGCAGCCTAACGACTAGCGGGGCGTACAATGAGCAGTTCTTC; j_gene: TRBJ2-1; v_gene: TRBV4-1; d_gene: TRBD2; abundance: .
CDR3aa: CASSLGSQGRETQYF; CDR3nt: TGTGCCAGCAGCTTAGGCTCTCAGGGTAGGGAGACCCAGTACTTC; j_gene: TRBJ2-5; v_gene: TRBV7-2; d_gene: .; abundance: .
CDR3aa: CASRSGTGRGDTQYF; CDR3nt: TGTGCCAGCCGGTCCGGGACAGGGCGTGGAGATACGCAGTATTTT; j_gene: TRBJ2-3; v_gene: TRBV2; d_gene: TRBD1; abundance: once
CDR3aa: CASSLDSTRVGKLFF; CDR3nt: TGTGCCAGCAGCTTAGATTCGACCAGGGTGGGAAAACTGTTTTTT; j_gene: TRBJ1-4; v_gene: TRBV11-2; d_gene: .; abundance: .
CDR3aa: CASSDTIRQPQHF; CDR3nt: TGTGCCAGCAGCGACACAATTAGACAGCCCCAGCATTTT; j_gene: TRBJ1-5; v_gene: TRBV6-5; d_gene: .; abundance: .
CDR3aa: CASSLSRDNEQFF; CDR3nt: TGTGCCAGCAGCTTATCGCGTGACAATGAGCAGTTCTTC; j_gene: TRBJ2-1; v_gene: TRBV7-2; d_gene: .; abundance: .
CDR3aa: CASSPTDREYYGYTF; CDR3nt: TGTGCCAGCAGCCCCACCGACAGGGAGTACTATGGCTACACCTTC; j_gene: TRBJ1-2; v_gene: TRBV5-5; d_gene: TRBD1; abundance: .
CDR3aa: CASSPSSYEQYF; CDR3nt: TGTGCCAGCTCACCGTCGAGCTACGAGCAGTACTTC; j_gene: TRBJ2-7; v_gene: TRBV18; d_gene: .; abundance: .
CDR3aa: CASSPGRAGYNEQFF; CDR3nt: TGCGCCAGCAGCCCCGGGAGGGCTGGCTACAATGAGCAGTTCTTC; j_gene: TRBJ2-1; v_gene: TRBV4-1; d_gene: TRBD2; abundance: once
CDR3aa: CASSPPIGGGGGETQYF; CDR3nt: TGCGCCAGCAGCCCCCCGATCGGTGGCGGGGGGGGAGAGACCCAGTACTTC; j_gene: TRBJ2-5; v_gene: TRBV5-1; d_gene: TRBD2; abundance: .
CDR3aa: CASSPRTGGEEKLFF; CDR3nt: TGTGCCAGCAGCCCGCGGACAGGGGGGGAGGAAAAACTGTTTTTT; j_gene: TRBJ1-4; v_gene: TRBV7-6; d_gene: TRBD1; abundance: few
CDR3aa: CASSALQRGGTGELFF; CDR3nt: TGTGCCAGCAGCGCCCTCCAGCGGGGGGGCACCGGGGAGCTGTTTTTT; j_gene: TRBJ2-2; v_gene: TRBV9; d_gene: TRBD2; abundance: .
CDR3aa: CASSLGQSSGNTIYF; CDR3nt: TGTGCCAGCAGCTTGGGACAGAGCTCTGGAAACACCATATATTTT; j_gene: TRBJ1-3; v_gene: TRBV5-4; d_gene: .; abundance: .
CDR3aa: CASSLRSLGLETQYF; CDR3nt: TGTGCCAGCAGCTTAAGGAGTCTGGGGCTGGAGACCCAGTACTTC; j_gene: TRBJ2-5; v_gene: TRBV7-6; d_gene: .; abundance: .
CDR3aa: CASSLQGVPLSYTF; CDR3nt: TGTGCCAGCAGTTTGCAGGGGGTGCCGCTGAGCTACACCTTC; j_gene: TRBJ1-2; v_gene: TRBV27; d_gene: TRBD1; abundance: .
CDR3aa: CAIGRLTADTQYF; CDR3nt: TGTGCCATCGGGAGACTCACGGCAGATACGCAGTATTTT; j_gene: TRBJ2-3; v_gene: TRBV10-3; d_gene: .; abundance: .
CDR3aa: CASSRSGAPSTDTQYF; CDR3nt: TGTGCCAGCAGCCGTAGCGGGGCACCTAGCACAGATACGCAGTATTTT; j_gene: TRBJ2-3; v_gene: TRBV3-1/TRBV3-2; d_gene: TRBD2; abundance: .
CDR3aa: CASSAISTGDYGYTF; CDR3nt: TGTGCCAGCAGTGCCATATCAACAGGGGACTATGGCTACACCTTC; j_gene: TRBJ1-2; v_gene: TRBV28; d_gene: TRBD1; abundance: .
CDR3aa: CASSTPGLEIYEQYF; CDR3nt: TGCGCCAGCAGCACCCCGGGACTAGAGATCTACGAGCAGTACTTC; j_gene: TRBJ2-7; v_gene: TRBV5-1; d_gene: TRBD2; abundance: .
CDR3aa: CASSMDRDAEAFF; CDR3nt: TGTGCCAGTAGTATGGACAGGGACGCTGAAGCTTTCTTT; j_gene: TRBJ1-1; v_gene: TRBV19; d_gene: TRBD1; abundance: .
CDR3aa: CASSLIQGGAGELFF; CDR3nt: TGTGCCAGCAGCTTAATCCAGGGGGGAGCCGGGGAGCTGTTTTTT; j_gene: TRBJ2-2; v_gene: TRBV7-2; d_gene: .; abundance: once
CDR3aa: CASSLDRGSGGYTF; CDR3nt: TGCGCCAGCAGCTTAGATCGGGGTTCGGGGGGCTACACCTTC; j_gene: TRBJ1-2; v_gene: TRBV5-1; d_gene: .; abundance: once
CDR3aa: CASSHLSFPEQYF; CDR3nt: TGTGCCAGCAGCCACCTGAGCTTCCCAGAGCAGTACTTC; j_gene: TRBJ2-7; v_gene: TRBV12-3/TRBV12-4; d_gene: .; abundance: .
CDR3aa: CASSISDSGEQYF; CDR3nt: TGTGCCAGTAGTATAAGCGACAGTGGCGAGCAGTACTTC; j_gene: TRBJ2-7; v_gene: TRBV19; d_gene: .; abundance: .
CDR3aa: CASSPGQGSGNTIYF; CDR3nt: TGCGCCAGCAGCCCCGGACAGGGGTCTGGAAACACCATATATTTT; j_gene: TRBJ1-3; v_gene: TRBV4-1; d_gene: TRBD1; abundance: .
CDR3aa: CASSLWTGGGKLFF; CDR3nt: TGTGCCAGCAGTTTATGGACAGGGGGTGGGAAACTGTTTTTT; j_gene: TRBJ1-4; v_gene: TRBV27; d_gene: TRBD1; abundance: .
CDR3aa: CASSTETEAFF; CDR3nt: TGTGCCAGCAGCACGGAGACTGAAGCTTTCTTT; j_gene: TRBJ1-1; v_gene: TRBV6-5; d_gene: .; abundance: .
CDR3aa: CATTGQGRFRGYTF; CDR3nt: TGTGCCACCACCGGACAGGGGAGGTTTCGCGGCTACACCTTC; j_gene: TRBJ1-2; v_gene: TRBV28; d_gene: TRBD1; abundance: .
CDR3aa: CSVDWLAAESTDTQYF; CDR3nt: TGCAGCGTTGACTGGTTGGCGGCAGAGAGCACAGATACGCAGTATTTT; j_gene: TRBJ2-3; v_gene: TRBV29-1; d_gene: .; abundance: .
CDR3aa: CASSPYASGGRGEQFF; CDR3nt: TGTGCCAGCTCACCATATGCTAGCGGGGGCCGAGGGGAGCAGTTCTTC; j_gene: TRBJ2-1; v_gene: TRBV18; d_gene: TRBD2; abundance: once
CDR3aa: CASSQPAGELFF; CDR3nt: TGTGCCAGCAGCCAACCAGCCGGGGAGCTGTTTTTT; j_gene: TRBJ2-2; v_gene: TRBV3-1/TRBV3-2; d_gene: .; abundance: few
CDR3aa: CASSARSGDSYNEQFF; CDR3nt: TGCGCCAGCAGCGCCCGTAGCGGGGATTCCTACAATGAGCAGTTCTTC; j_gene: TRBJ2-1; v_gene: TRBV5-1; d_gene: TRBD2; abundance: .
CDR3aa: CASSDLAIGRTLNYGYTF; CDR3nt: TGTGCCAGCAGCGACTTGGCGATTGGCAGGACACTGAACTATGGCTACACCTTC; j_gene: TRBJ1-2; v_gene: TRBV5-6; d_gene: .; abundance: many
CDR3aa: CASSQGHVGTSFNQPQHF; CDR3nt: TGTGCCAGCAGCCAAGGGCACGTCGGGACTTCGTTCAATCAGCCCCAGCATTTT; j_gene: TRBJ1-5; v_gene: TRBV3-1/TRBV3-2; d_gene: .; abundance: .
CDR3aa: CASSLERGRYEQYF; CDR3nt: TGTGCCAGCAGCTTGGAGAGGGGGCGGTACGAGCAGTACTTC; j_gene: TRBJ2-7; v_gene: TRBV5-4; d_gene: TRBD1; abundance: .
CDR3aa: CSASRQDGYTF; CDR3nt: TGCAGTGCTAGCCGACAGGATGGCTACACCTTC; j_gene: TRBJ1-2; v_gene: TRBV20-1; d_gene: .; abundance: .
CDR3aa: CASSSWRTAVNTQYF; CDR3nt: TGTGCCAGTAGTTCGTGGCGGACAGCCGTTAATACGCAGTATTTT; j_gene: TRBJ2-3; v_gene: TRBV19; d_gene: .; abundance: .
CDR3aa: CASSAQGDAEAFF; CDR3nt: TGTGCCAGCTCAGCACAGGGGGACGCTGAAGCTTTCTTT; j_gene: TRBJ1-1; v_gene: TRBV18; d_gene: TRBD1; abundance: .
CDR3aa: CAISEPGRQGGTEAFF; CDR3nt: TGTGCCATCAGTGAGCCCGGACGACAGGGAGGAACTGAAGCTTTCTTT; j_gene: TRBJ1-1; v_gene: TRBV10-3; d_gene: TRBD1; abundance: .
CDR3aa: CASSSTLGRASYNEQFF; CDR3nt: TGCGCCAGCAGCTCCACCCTTGGCAGGGCTTCCTACAATGAGCAGTTCTTC; j_gene: TRBJ2-1; v_gene: TRBV5-1; d_gene: .; abundance: .
CDR3aa: CAIRRDRDTGELFF; CDR3nt: TGTGCCATCAGAAGGGACAGAGACACCGGGGAGCTGTTTTTT; j_gene: TRBJ2-2; v_gene: TRBV10-3; d_gene: TRBD1; abundance: .
CDR3aa: CASSSTGTGGMDTQYF; CDR3nt: TGCGCCAGCAGCTCAACCGGGACAGGGGGCATGGATACGCAGTATTTT; j_gene: TRBJ2-3; v_gene: TRBV5-1; d_gene: TRBD1; abundance: .
CDR3aa: CASSLGGLGKETQYF; CDR3nt: TGCGCCAGCAGCCTGGGGGGGCTAGGCAAGGAGACCCAGTACTTC; j_gene: TRBJ2-5; v_gene: TRBV5-1; d_gene: .; abundance: .
CDR3aa: CASSLGRGNTEAFF; CDR3nt: TGTGCCAGCAGCTTGGGCAGGGGGAACACTGAAGCTTTCTTT; j_gene: TRBJ1-1; v_gene: TRBV5-4; d_gene: .; abundance: .
CDR3aa: CASSAGTGHSTDTQYF; CDR3nt: TGTGCCAGCAGCGCCGGGACAGGGCATAGCACAGATACGCAGTATTTT; j_gene: TRBJ2-3; v_gene: TRBV9; d_gene: TRBD1; abundance: .
CDR3aa: CASSFKTAGNTIYF; CDR3nt: TGTGCCAGCAGTTTCAAGACAGCTGGAAACACCATATATTTT; j_gene: TRBJ1-3; v_gene: TRBV28; d_gene: .; abundance: .
CDR3aa: CASSLKRLAGIETQYF; CDR3nt: TGTGCCAGCAGCTTAAAGAGGCTAGCGGGAATAGAGACCCAGTACTTC; j_gene: TRBJ2-5; v_gene: TRBV7-8; d_gene: TRBD2; abundance: .
CDR3aa: CASSYISGGAPLFF; CDR3nt: TGTGCCAGCAGTTACATTAGCGGGGGGGCCCCTCTGTTCTTC; j_gene: TRBJ2-1; v_gene: TRBV6-2/TRBV6-3; d_gene: TRBD2; abundance: few
CDR3aa: CAISDRGDTEAFF; CDR3nt: TGTGCCATCAGTGACAGGGGGGACACTGAAGCTTTCTTT; j_gene: TRBJ1-1; v_gene: TRBV10-3; d_gene: TRBD1; abundance: .